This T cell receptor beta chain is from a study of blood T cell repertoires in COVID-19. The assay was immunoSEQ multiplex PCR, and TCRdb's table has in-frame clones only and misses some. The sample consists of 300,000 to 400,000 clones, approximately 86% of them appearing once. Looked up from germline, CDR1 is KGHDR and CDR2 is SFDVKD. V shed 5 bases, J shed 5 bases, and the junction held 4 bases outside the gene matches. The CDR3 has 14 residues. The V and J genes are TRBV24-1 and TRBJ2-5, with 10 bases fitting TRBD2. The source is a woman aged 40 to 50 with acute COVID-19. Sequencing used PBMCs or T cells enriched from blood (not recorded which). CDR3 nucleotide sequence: TGTGCCACCAGTGCCACTAGCGGGGTGGAGACCCAGTACTTC. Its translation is CATSATSGVETQYF.